This is a list of T cell receptor beta chains from one sample in a study of T cell responses to AZD1222 COVID-19 vaccine. Sequenced by immunoSEQ multiplex PCR; TCRdb stores in-frame clones only, minus some. The profile shows approximately 130,000 clones, roughly 89% of them singletons. The starting material was peripheral blood, obtained on day 0 of AZD1222 vaccination. All receptors derive from an adult in good health. Both conserved end residues are part of each CDR3. A D gene is named only where the DNA matches it firmly.

V gene	D gene	J gene	CDR3 protein	CDR3 DNA
TRBV30	TRBD1	TRBJ2-3	CAWSPRQGHTDTQYF	TGTGCCTGGAGTCCAAGACAGGGGCACACAGATACGCAGTATTTT
TRBV27	NA	TRBJ1-2	CASSPFVGQKYGYTF	TGTGCCAGCAGCCCTTTTGTTGGACAGAAATATGGCTACACCTTC
TRBV30	NA	TRBJ2-7	CAWSRQSYEQYF	TGTGCCTGGAGTCGGCAGTCCTACGAGCAGTACTTC
TRBV19	NA	TRBJ1-1	CASSMTLLENTEAFF	TGTGCCAGTAGTATGACCCTTCTTGAGAACACTGAAGCTTTCTTT
TRBV20-1	NA	TRBJ2-1	CSGADYNEQFF	TGCAGTGGGGCAGACTACAATGAGCAGTTCTTC
TRBV10-2	NA	TRBJ1-1	CASRGRDGYTEAFF	TGCGCCAGCCGGGGTCGCGATGGATATACTGAAGCTTTCTTT
TRBV7-6	TRBD1	TRBJ1-3	CASSLADRAGNTIYF	TGTGCCAGCAGCTTAGCAGACAGGGCTGGAAACACCATATATTTT
TRBV24-1	TRBD1	TRBJ1-1	CATSQGARTEAFF	TGTGCCACCAGCCAGGGGGCTCGTACTGAAGCTTTCTTT
TRBV5-1	NA	TRBJ2-1	CASHEGPQIYNEQFF	TGCGCCTCCCACGAGGGCCCACAGATTTACAATGAGCAGTTCTTC
TRBV9	TRBD2	TRBJ2-2	CASSVASGSTGELFF	TGTGCCAGCAGCGTAGCTAGCGGGAGTACCGGGGAGCTGTTTTTT
TRBV29-1	NA	TRBJ2-7	CSVKTVFSYEQYF	TGCAGCGTTAAGACAGTTTTCTCCTACGAGCAGTACTTC